This passage covers 18 T cell receptor beta chains from one sample sequenced in a study of CD8+ T cells in alopecia areata listed by TCRdb under 2018. The protocol used for the library was the immunoSEQ multiplex PCR assay. RNA was extracted from all samples and reverse transcribed into cDNA as template for TCR sequencing. The immuneACCESS repertoire file appears here via TCRdb, limited to in-frame rearrangements. These files lack a portion of the clones; in checked studies, under half of the deficit traces to unresolved V genes, and the cause of the others is not known. Counted in this sample were 110,000 to 150,000 clones; 86% of them appeared once. In total, the top ten clones hold 13% of the sample. The time point tag for this specimen amounts to: around 28 days on oral tofacitinib. Read against the paper, the sample's treatment or condition label means: oral pan-JAK inhibitor, 5-10 mg twice daily.

The specimen comprised CD8+ T cells sorted from blood, sampled at week 4, from a patient treated with tofacitinib. These receptors all come from a human donor with alopecia areata.

In DNA form, the CDR3 reads TGTGCCAGCAGCTTGGAACTAGCGGGAATCACAGATACGCAGTATTTT. It specifies CASSLELAGITDTQYF. The chain carries TRBV5-4 and TRBJ2-3, with TRBD2 identical over 10 bases. This CDR3 spans 16 amino acids. Trimming cost V 0 bases and J 2 bases; bases outside gene matches: 3. Germline V gives CDR1 SGHNT, CDR2 YYREEE (reference sequence). The variable domain in full, completed from reference TRBV5-4 and TRBJ2-3, reads ETGVTQSPTHLIKTRGQQVTLRCSSQSGHNTVSWYQQALGQGPQFIFQYYREEENGRGNFPPRFSGLQFPNYSSELNVNALELDDSALYLCASSLELAGITDTQYFGPGTRLTVL.

This rearrangement joins TRBV4-1 to TRBJ2-7, with TRBD2 matching 12 bases. Germline V gene data show CDR1 as MGHRA and CDR2 as YSYEKL. After removal of 4 bases from V and 6 bases from J, the junction contained 4 bases not matched to a gene. The CDR3 is 14 residues long. The CDR3 sequence is CASSPGLAGAEQYF. The CDR3 bases are TGCGCCAGCAGCCCGGGACTAGCGGGCGCCGAGCAGTACTTC.

This chain joins TRBV2 and TRBJ2-7; no firm D call. V lost 6 bases, J lost 0 bases, and 9 bases lay in between. The CDR3 covers 13 residues. Germline V gives CDR1 SNHLY, CDR2 FYNNEI. The DNA for the CDR3 is TGTGCCAGCAGCCGTGGTGGCTCCTACGAGCAGTACTTC. Residues: CASSRGGSYEQYF.

The table lists this clone with a count of one. The V gene is TRBV6-4, the J gene TRBJ2-6; 9 nucleotides line up with TRBD2. The CDR3 has 17 amino acids. The trim removed 6 bases at V and 2 bases at J, leaving 8 bases unmatched. CDR1 and CDR2 (germline): MRHNA, SNTAGT. The CDR3 region has the DNA TGTGCCAGCAGCCCACTAGCGGGCCTTGCTGGGGCCAACGTCCTGACTTTC. Protein sequence: CASSPLAGLAGANVLTF.

The CDR3 DNA reads TGTGCCAGCAGTATACGGACAGCCTCTGCCGGGGAGCTGTTTTTT. This sequence encodes CASSIRTASAGELFF. The V gene is TRBV27, the J gene TRBJ2-2; the D gene is possibly TRBD1 (6 bases). There are 15 residues in the CDR3. Germline lookup yields CDR1 MNHEY and CDR2 SMNVEV (reference sequence). V shed 5 bases and J shed 6 bases, with 16 bases lying between them.

The chain couples TRBV4-1 to TRBJ2-7; D not certain. Per germline, CDR1 MGHRA and CDR2 YSYEKL. The CDR3 runs to 13 residues. V was cut by 4 bases and J by 1 base, with 8 bases left in between. CDR3 DNA sequence: TGCGCCAGCAGCCCAAGCCATTCCTACGAGCAGTACTTC. Amino acid sequence: CASSPSHSYEQYF.

This chain joins TRBV6-6 and TRBJ1-1, with no clear D. The ends were cut back, 4 bases at V and 4 bases at J, with 7 bases in the middle. Germline V CDR1 and CDR2: MNHNY, SVGAGI (reference sequence). The CDR3 consists of 12 residues. CDR3 in DNA: TGTGCCAGCAGTTTAGGCCCCACTGAAGCTTTCTTT. Its protein product is CASSLGPTEAFF.

A few counts support this clone. The chain is built from TRBV29-1 and TRBJ2-1; possibly TRBD1 for D (5 bases). Trimming cost V 2 bases and J 10 bases, with 12 bases left between them. The CDR3 consists of 12 residues. In germline, CDR1 is SQVTM, CDR2 ANQGSEA. CDR3 DNA sequence: TGCAGCGTTGAATTCAGGGTGTCGGAGCAGTTCTTC. It translates to CSVEFRVSEQFF.

The V call is TRBV7-9, the J call TRBJ2-3; D gene ambiguous. The CDR3 contains 15 residues. V shed 3 bases and J shed 6 bases, with 16 bases lying between them. CDR1 SEHNR and CDR2 FQNEAQ come from the germline V gene (reference sequence). The CDR3 loop reads CASSLRGAAQDTQYF. As DNA, the CDR3 is TGTGCCAGCAGCTTGAGAGGCGCGGCCCAGGATACGCAGTATTTT.

The chain employs TRBV9 and TRBJ2-3; the D gene could be TRBD1 or TRBD2 (5 bases each). The CDR3 is 16 residues long. V was pared by 1 base and J by 0 bases, with 12 bases between. The V gene's germline CDR1 is SGDLS and CDR2 YYNGEE. CDR3 region: CASSVSVGASTDTQYF. In DNA form, the CDR3 reads TGTGCCAGCAGCGTATCGGTCGGGGCTAGCACAGATACGCAGTATTTT.

The rearrangement links TRBV27 to TRBJ1-1, with 9 bases identical to TRBD1. CDR1 is MNHEY, CDR2 SMNVEV, per germline (reference sequence). This CDR3 spans 14 amino acids. J was trimmed by 5 bases and V by 2 bases; bases with no gene match: 3. The CDR3 loop reads CASSLGTGFTEAFF. The CDR3 DNA is TGTGCCAGCAGTTTAGGGACAGGGTTTACTGAAGCTTTCTTT.

The chain recombines TRBV27 with TRBJ2-1; D is ambiguous. Germline loops: CDR1 MNHEY, CDR2 SMNVEV (reference sequence). V lost 2 bases, J lost 5 bases, and 4 bases lay in between. The CDR3 is made up of 12 amino acids. The CDR3, as DNA: TGTGCCAGCAGTTTACCGAACAATGAGCAGTTCTTC. Translation gives CASSLPNNEQFF.

This chain uses TRBV11-2 with TRBJ2-3; tentatively, D is TRBD2 (6 bases). CDR1 and CDR2 (germline): SGHAT, FQNNGV. The CDR3 covers 15 residues. Trimming took 0 bases from V and 8 from J, leaving 15 bases between them. The CDR3 coding sequence is TGTGCCAGCAGCTTAGATCGAGGGACTTTACGTACGCAGTATTTT. Encoded protein: CASSLDRGTLRTQYF.

This clone is a singleton in its sample. The rearrangement links TRBV4-1 to TRBJ2-2; D is unclear. Germline CDR1 reads MGHRA; CDR2 reads YSYEKL. The CDR3 totals 14 residues. Trimming removed 0 bases from V and 6 bases from J, with 8 bases in between. The CDR3 sequence is CASSQENRPGELFF. The DNA of the CDR3 is TGCGCCAGCAGCCAAGAAAACCGTCCCGGGGAGCTGTTTTTT.

V is TRBV2 and J is TRBJ2-6, with TRBD2 as a possible D gene (6 bases). CDR1 is SNHLY, CDR2 FYNNEI, per germline. The V end was cut by 7 bases, the J end by 1 base, with 17 bases between. CDR3 length equals 17 residues. The CDR3 region is CASISPLRGSGANVLTF. The CDR3 region has the DNA TGTGCCAGCATTTCGCCTTTGCGGGGATCTGGGGCCAACGTCCTGACTTTC.

J is TRBJ2-3 and V is TRBV6-1, with 10 bases identical to TRBD1. This CDR3 spans 16 amino acids. Germline CDR1 reads MNHNS; CDR2 reads SASEGT. V shed 3 bases and J 3 bases; nucleotides not matched to a gene: 6. In DNA form, the CDR3 reads TGTGCCAGCAGTGATTATATGGGACAGGGGACAGATACGCAGTATTTT. Translated, it gives CASSDYMGQGTDTQYF.

The CDR3 here is CASSVSPEAFF. CDR3 DNA sequence: TGTGCCAGTAGTGTGTCGCCTGAAGCTTTCTTT. The chain links TRBV19 to TRBJ1-1, with D unclear. Trimming left V 5 bases short and J 6 bases short, with 7 bases between. CDR1 and CDR2 from the germline V gene are LNHDA and SQIVND (reference sequence). The CDR3 runs 11 residues.

This clone was found a few times. V gene TRBV5-1 combines with J gene TRBJ2-1, with D uncertain. CDR1 and CDR2 (germline): SGHRS, YFSETQ. The CDR3 runs 13 residues. Trimming cost V 0 bases and J 7 bases, with 8 bases left between them. This chain's CDR3 is CASSLGFENEQFF. In DNA form, the CDR3 reads TGCGCCAGCAGCTTGGGGTTTGAAAATGAGCAGTTCTTC.